These T cell receptor beta chains were read from a single sample in a study of regulatory T cells in long-lasting Graves disease. TCRdb passed the multiplex PCR reads through MiXCR, listing each CDR3 protein once. The sample has roughly 420,000 distinct CDR3 sequences; about 16% are singletons. The data were also submitted as part of a second study, on T cells in Graves' hyperthyroidism and ophthalmopathy.

The sequences come from peripheral blood mononuclear cells (PBMCs), collected at new diagnosis, from a patient treated with antithyroid drugs. The receptors here all came from a woman in her twenties or thirties with Graves disease. Both conserved end residues are part of each CDR3. D genes are given only for firm matches. The listing skips clone size in some rows; elsewhere it reads once, few, many or a size class.

d_call clone_size j_call v_call cdr3_nt cdr3_aa
NA many TRBJ2-2 TRBV5-1 TGCGCCAGCAGCTGGGGGGACACCGGGGAGCTGTTTTTT CASSWGDTGELFF
NA few TRBJ2-3 TRBV24-1 TGTGCCACCAGTGACCCTCGACAGAGGCGGGATGGCACAGATACGCAGTATTTT CATSDPRQRRDGTDTQYF
NA many TRBJ2-7 TRBV7-8 TGTGCCAGCAGCTTAGGGCCGGGACCCGGTATATACGAGCAGTACTTC CASSLGPGPGIYEQYF
TRBD2 NA TRBJ2-5 TRBV30 TGTGCCTGGAGTGCCACCCCATCTAGCGGGAGGGCCCCCGAGAGGTTC CAWSATPSSGRAPERF
NA many TRBJ2-7 TRBV6-1 TGTGCCAGCAACCTCGGGGGTGGGGACGAGCAGTACTTC CASNLGGGDEQYF
TRBD1 NA TRBJ1-1 TRBV4-3 TGCGCCAGCAGCCACCTACAGGGGGGAGGTACTGAAGCTTTCTTT CASSHLQGGGTEAFF
NA many TRBJ2-1 TRBV20-1 TGCAGTGCTAGTATTTGGGCTAGCCCGTCCTACAATGAGCAGTTCTTC CSASIWASPSYNEQFF
NA few TRBJ2-2 TRBV29-1 TGCAGCGTTGAAGGGGACGATAGCACCGGGGAGCTGTTTTTT CSVEGDDSTGELFF
NA NA TRBJ2-5 TRBV20-1 TGCAGTGCTAGAGATCTACAAGAGACCCAGTACTTC CSARDLQETQYF
TRBD1 many TRBJ1-2 TRBV2 TGTGCCAGCTCGGACAGGACTAACTATGGCTACACCTTC CASSDRTNYGYTF
TRBD2 many TRBJ2-1 TRBV20-1 TGCAGTGCGAGGAGCGGGGCCCCACACGGCTACAATGAGCAGTTCTTC CSARSGAPHGYNEQFF
TRBD2 many TRBJ2-7 TRBV7-8 TGTGCCAGCAGACGGGGACTAGCGGGAGTAGGGGAGCAGTACTTC CASRRGLAGVGEQYF
TRBD1 NA TRBJ2-1 TRBV11-2 TGTGCCAGCAGCTTAGATCTGAGACAGGGTAGTGTCTTCCTAGGATACAATGAGCAGTTCTTC CASSLDLRQGSVFLGYNEQFF
TRBD2 NA TRBJ2-3 TRBV20-1 TGCAGTGCAACACTAGCGGGAGCAGATACGCAGTATTTT CSATLAGADTQYF
NA NA TRBJ1-2 TRBV5-1 TGCGCCAGCAGCGAACGGACGGATAATGGCTACACCTTC CASSERTDNGYTF
TRBD1 many TRBJ2-3 TRBV20-1 TGCAGTGCTAGACAGGGGGCGCAGGGAACAGATACGCAGTATTTT CSARQGAQGTDTQYF
NA many TRBJ2-1 TRBV20-1 TGCAGTGCCCCTTCAGGGTCCGCCTACAATGAGCAGTTCTTC CSAPSGSAYNEQFF